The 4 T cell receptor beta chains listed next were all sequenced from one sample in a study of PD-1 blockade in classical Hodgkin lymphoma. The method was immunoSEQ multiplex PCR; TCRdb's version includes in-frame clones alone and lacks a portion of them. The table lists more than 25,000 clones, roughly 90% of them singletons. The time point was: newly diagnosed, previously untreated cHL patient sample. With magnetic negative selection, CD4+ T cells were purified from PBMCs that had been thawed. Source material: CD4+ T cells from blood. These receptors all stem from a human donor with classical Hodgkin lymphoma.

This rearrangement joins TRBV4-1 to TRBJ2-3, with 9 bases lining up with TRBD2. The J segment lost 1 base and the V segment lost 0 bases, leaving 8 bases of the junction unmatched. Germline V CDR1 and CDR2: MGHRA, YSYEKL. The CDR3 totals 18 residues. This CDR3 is CASSQEGGLAGRTDTQYF. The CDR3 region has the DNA TGCGCCAGCAGCCAAGAGGGAGGGCTAGCGGGGCGCACAGATACGCAGTATTTT.

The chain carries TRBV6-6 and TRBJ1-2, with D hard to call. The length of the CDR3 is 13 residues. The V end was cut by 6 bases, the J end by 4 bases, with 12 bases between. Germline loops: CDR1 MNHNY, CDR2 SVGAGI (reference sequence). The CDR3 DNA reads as TGTGCCAGCAGGGATTCTACCGCCTATGGCTACACCTTC. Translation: CASRDSTAYGYTF.

The CDR3 here is CASSSPGLQETQYF. The CDR3 DNA sequence: TGTGCCAGCAGCTCCCCGGGACTCCAAGAGACCCAGTACTTC. The V gene is TRBV7-2, the J gene TRBJ2-5, with a weak D call TRBD2 (6 bases). CDR1 is SGHTA, CDR2 FQGNSA, per germline. Trimming cost V 4 bases and J 1 base, with 10 bases left between them. The CDR3 contains 14 residues.

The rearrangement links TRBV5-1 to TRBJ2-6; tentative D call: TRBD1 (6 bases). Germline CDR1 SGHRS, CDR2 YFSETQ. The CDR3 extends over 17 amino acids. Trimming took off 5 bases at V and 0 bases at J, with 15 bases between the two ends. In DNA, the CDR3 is TGCGCCAGCAGTGCCGTCAGGGGCTCCTCTGGGGCCAACGTCCTGACTTTC. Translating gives CASSAVRGSSGANVLTF.